The 5 T cell receptor beta chains listed next were all sequenced from one sample in a study of blood T cell repertoires in COVID-19. Here immunoSEQ multiplex PCR was the method, and the copy in TCRdb shows in-frame clones only, minus some. The data hold about 250,000 clones, with around 83% observed a single time. Sample: PBMCs or T cells enriched from blood (not recorded which). These receptor sequences come from a man aged 40-55 years who had been exposed to COVID-19.

The rearrangement uses TRBV7-8 and TRBJ1-2; 10 nucleotides match TRBD1. The germline V gene encodes CDR1 SGHVS and CDR2 FQNEAQ. Trimming removed 0 bases from V and 6 bases from J; junction bases left unmatched: 4. The CDR3 is made up of 15 amino acids. CDR3 protein: CASSLAGDRGDGYTF. The CDR3 coding sequence is TGTGCCAGCAGCTTAGCGGGGGACAGGGGAGATGGCTACACCTTC.

The count of this clone is one. This chain links TRBV10-3 with TRBJ1-1, with TRBD1 identical over 10 bases. V shed 5 bases and J 1 base; nucleotides not matched to a gene: 10. Germline V CDR1 and CDR2: ENHRY, SYGVKD. This CDR3 contains 17 residues. CDR3 DNA sequence: TGTGCCATCAGTCCCGACAGGGGGCGGAGGTGGAACACTGAAGCTTTCTTT. Its translation: CAISPDRGRRWNTEAFF.

The CDR3 nucleotides are TGTGCCAGCAAGTCAATCGGAGGATCCACTGAAGCTTTCTTT. It is translated as CASKSIGGSTEAFF. The gene calls are TRBV2 and TRBJ1-1; D uncertain. V was trimmed by 7 bases and J by 4 bases, leaving 16 bases between them. Looked up from germline, CDR1 is SNHLY and CDR2 is FYNNEI. CDR3 size: 14 residues.

The chain carries TRBV10-1 and TRBJ2-2; weak D call: TRBD1 (5 bases). The V end was cut by 2 bases, the J end by 7 bases, with 11 bases between. Germline-derived CDR1 and CDR2 are WNHNN and SYGVQD (reference sequence). The CDR3 consists of 14 residues. The CDR3 nucleotides read TGCGCCAGCAGTGAGGCAGGGTCTAACGGGGAGCTGTTTTTT. It is translated as CASSEAGSNGELFF.

This chain joins TRBV27 and TRBJ2-7, with no clear D. The V and J ends lost 3 bases and 2 bases respectively, with 11 bases between them. The CDR3 is made up of 14 amino acids. Per germline, CDR1 MNHEY and CDR2 SMNVEV (reference sequence). The CDR3 loop is CASSLESAAYEQYF. In DNA, the CDR3 is TGTGCCAGCAGTTTGGAAAGCGCAGCCTACGAGCAGTACTTC.